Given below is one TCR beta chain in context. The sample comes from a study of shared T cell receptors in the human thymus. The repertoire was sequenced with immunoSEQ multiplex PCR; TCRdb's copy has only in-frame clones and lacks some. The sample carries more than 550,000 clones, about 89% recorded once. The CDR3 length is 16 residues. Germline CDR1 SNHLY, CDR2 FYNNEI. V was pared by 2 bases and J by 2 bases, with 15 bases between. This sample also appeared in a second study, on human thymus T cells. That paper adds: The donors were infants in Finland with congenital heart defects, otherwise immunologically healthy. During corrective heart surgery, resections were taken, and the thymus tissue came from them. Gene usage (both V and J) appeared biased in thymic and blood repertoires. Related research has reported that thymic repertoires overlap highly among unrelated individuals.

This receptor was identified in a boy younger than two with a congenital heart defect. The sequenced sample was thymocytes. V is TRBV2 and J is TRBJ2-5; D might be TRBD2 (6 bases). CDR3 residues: CASSERRDPTQETQYF. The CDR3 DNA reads TGTGCCAGCAGTGAAAGGAGGGACCCAACTCAAGAGACCCAGTACTTC.